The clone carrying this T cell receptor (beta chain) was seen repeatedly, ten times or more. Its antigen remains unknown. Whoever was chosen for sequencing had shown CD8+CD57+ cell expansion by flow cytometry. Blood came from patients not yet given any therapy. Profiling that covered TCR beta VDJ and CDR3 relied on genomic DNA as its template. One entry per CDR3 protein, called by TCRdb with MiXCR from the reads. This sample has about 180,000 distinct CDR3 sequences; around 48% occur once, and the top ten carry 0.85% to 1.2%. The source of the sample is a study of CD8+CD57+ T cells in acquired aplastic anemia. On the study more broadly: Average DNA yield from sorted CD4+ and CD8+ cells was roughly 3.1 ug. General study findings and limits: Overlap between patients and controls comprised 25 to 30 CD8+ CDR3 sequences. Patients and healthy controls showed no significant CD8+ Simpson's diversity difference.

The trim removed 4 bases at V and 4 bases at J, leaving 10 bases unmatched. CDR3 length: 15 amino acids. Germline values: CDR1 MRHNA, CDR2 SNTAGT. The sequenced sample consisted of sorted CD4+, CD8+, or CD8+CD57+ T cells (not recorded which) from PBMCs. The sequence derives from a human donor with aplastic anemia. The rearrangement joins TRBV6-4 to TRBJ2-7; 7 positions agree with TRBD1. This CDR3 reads CASSVEAGGRYEQYF. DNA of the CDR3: TGTGCCAGCAGTGTTGAGGCAGGGGGTCGGTACGAGCAGTACTTC.